The present T cell receptor beta chain was sequenced within a study of shared clonotypes between healthy human individuals. Per the authors' pipeline: Because ImmunoSEQ provided only junction sequences with no quality scores, the filtering differed. Assay: immunoSEQ multiplex PCR; the TCRdb copy retains only in-frame clones and omits some. That table furnishes V, J and clone size, whereas the DNA furnished D and trimming. The data show hundreds of thousands of clones, more than 70% seen once. Germline V gene data show CDR1 as MDHEN and CDR2 as SYDVKM. J gave up 1 base and V 2 bases, and 7 bases lay outside the gene matches. The CDR3 is made up of 17 amino acids. All donors qualified as healthy HIV-negative adults and had experienced no recent acute infections or vaccinations.

The genes are TRBV28 and TRBJ2-2, with 7 bases matching TRBD2. The sequenced material came from PBMCs. This receptor was identified in a woman between 35 and 50 years old in good health. Some clones in this sample may be carry-over from other donors' samples. This CDR3 is CASSLDRTGGNTGELFF. CDR3 nucleotide sequence: TGTGCCAGCAGTTTAGATAGGACGGGAGGGAACACCGGGGAGCTGTTTTTT.